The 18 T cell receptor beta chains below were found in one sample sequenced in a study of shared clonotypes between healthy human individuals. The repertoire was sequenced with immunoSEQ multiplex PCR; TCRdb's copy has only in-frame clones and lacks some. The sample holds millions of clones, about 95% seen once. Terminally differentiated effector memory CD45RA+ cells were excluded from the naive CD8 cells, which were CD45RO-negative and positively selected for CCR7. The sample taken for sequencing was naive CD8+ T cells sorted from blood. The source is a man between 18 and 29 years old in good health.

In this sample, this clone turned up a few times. CDR3 protein: CASSEDREFGYTF. Written as DNA, the CDR3 is TGCGCCAGCAGTGAGGACAGGGAGTTTGGCTACACCTTC. V gene TRBV10-1 combines with J gene TRBJ1-2; 7 bases fit TRBD1. The length of the CDR3 is 13 residues. Germline CDR1 WNHNN, CDR2 SYGVQD (reference sequence). J was trimmed by 7 bases and V by 2 bases; bases with no gene match: 4.

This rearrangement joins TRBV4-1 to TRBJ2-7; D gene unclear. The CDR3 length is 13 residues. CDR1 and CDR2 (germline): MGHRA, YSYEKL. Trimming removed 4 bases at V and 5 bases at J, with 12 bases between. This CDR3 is CASSLRPLNEQYF. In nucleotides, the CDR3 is TGCGCCAGCAGCCTCCGCCCCCTAAACGAGCAGTACTTC.

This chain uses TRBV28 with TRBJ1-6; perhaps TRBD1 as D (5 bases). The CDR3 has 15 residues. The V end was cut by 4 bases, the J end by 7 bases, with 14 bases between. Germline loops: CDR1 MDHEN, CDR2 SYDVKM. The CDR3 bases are TGTGCCAGCAGTTCCTTACAGGTCGCCAATTCACCCCTCCACTTT. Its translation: CASSSLQVANSPLHF. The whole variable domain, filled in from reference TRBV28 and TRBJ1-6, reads DVKVTQSSRYLVKRTGEKVFLECVQDMDHENMFWYRQDPGLGLRLIYFSYDVKMKEKGDIPEGYSVSREKKERFSLILESASTNQTSMYLCASSSLQVANSPLHFGNGTRLTVT.

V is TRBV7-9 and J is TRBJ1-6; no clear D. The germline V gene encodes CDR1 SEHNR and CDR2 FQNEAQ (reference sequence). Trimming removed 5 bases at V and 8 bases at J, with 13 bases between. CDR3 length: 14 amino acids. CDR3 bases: TGTGCCAGCAGCCCGCGTCTTCTGGATTCACCCCTCCACTTT. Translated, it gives CASSPRLLDSPLHF.

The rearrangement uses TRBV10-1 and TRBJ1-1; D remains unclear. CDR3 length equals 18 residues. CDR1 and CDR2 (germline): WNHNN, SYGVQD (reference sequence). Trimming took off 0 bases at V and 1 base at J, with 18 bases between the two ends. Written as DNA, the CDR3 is TGCGCCAGCAGTGAGTCGACTCTCGAGGGCCCCAAGAACACTGAAGCTTTCTTT. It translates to CASSESTLEGPKNTEAFF.

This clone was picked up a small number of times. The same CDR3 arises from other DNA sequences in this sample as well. CDR3 in amino acids: CASSYDRFGQPQHF. In nucleotides, the CDR3 is TGTGCCAGCAGTTACGACCGGTTCGGCCAGCCCCAGCATTTT. V is TRBV6-5 and J is TRBJ1-5; D is unclear. The CDR3 has 14 amino acids. With 2 bases removed from V and 7 bases from J, the gap between germline ends came to 12 bases. Germline CDR1 and CDR2: MNHEY and SVGAGI.

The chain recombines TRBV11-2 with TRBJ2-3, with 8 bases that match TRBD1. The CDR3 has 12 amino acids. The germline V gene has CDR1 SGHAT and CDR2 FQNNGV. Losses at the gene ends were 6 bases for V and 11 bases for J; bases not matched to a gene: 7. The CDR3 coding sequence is TGTGCCAGCAGTGACGGACAGGGAAAGCAGTATTTT. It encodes CASSDGQGKQYF.

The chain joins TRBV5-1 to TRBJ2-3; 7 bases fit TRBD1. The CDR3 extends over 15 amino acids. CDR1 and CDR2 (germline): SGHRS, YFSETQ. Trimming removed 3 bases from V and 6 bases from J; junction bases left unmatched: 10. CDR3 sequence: CASSYLGGGRDTQYF. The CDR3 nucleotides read TGCGCCAGCAGCTACCTAGGGGGCGGCCGGGATACGCAGTATTTT. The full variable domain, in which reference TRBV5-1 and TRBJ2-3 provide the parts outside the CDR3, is KAGVTQTPRYLIKTRGQQVTLSCSPISGHRSVSWYQQTPGQGLQFLFEYFSETQRNKGNFPGRFSGRQFSNSRSEMNVSTLELGDSALYLCASSYLGGGRDTQYFGPGTRLTVL.

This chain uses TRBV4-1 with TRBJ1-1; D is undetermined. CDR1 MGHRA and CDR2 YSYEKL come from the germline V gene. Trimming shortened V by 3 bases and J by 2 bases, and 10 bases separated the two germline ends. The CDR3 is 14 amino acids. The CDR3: CASSHLLSNTEAFF. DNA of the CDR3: TGCGCCAGCAGCCACCTTTTGTCCAACACTGAAGCTTTCTTT.

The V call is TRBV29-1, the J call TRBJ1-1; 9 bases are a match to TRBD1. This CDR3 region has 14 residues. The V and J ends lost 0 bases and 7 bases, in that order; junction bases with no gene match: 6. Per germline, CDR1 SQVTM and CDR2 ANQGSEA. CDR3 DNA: TGCAGCGTTGAAGATCTTGGGACAGGGCGTGAAGCTTTCTTT. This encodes CSVEDLGTGREAFF.

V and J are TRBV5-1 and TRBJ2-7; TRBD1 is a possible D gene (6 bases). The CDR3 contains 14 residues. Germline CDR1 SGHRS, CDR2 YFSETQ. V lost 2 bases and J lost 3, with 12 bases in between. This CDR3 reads CASSLLEGGYEQYF. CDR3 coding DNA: TGCGCCAGCAGCTTATTAGAAGGGGGCTACGAGCAGTACTTC. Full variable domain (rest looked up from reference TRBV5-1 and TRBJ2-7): KAGVTQTPRYLIKTRGQQVTLSCSPISGHRSVSWYQQTPGQGLQFLFEYFSETQRNKGNFPGRFSGRQFSNSRSEMNVSTLELGDSALYLCASSLLEGGYEQYFGPGTRLTVT.

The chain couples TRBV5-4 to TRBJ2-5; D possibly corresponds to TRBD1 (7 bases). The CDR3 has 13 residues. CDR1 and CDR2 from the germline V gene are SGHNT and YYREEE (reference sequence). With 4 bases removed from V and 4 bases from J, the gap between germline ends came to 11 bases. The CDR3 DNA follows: TGTGCCAGCAGCGCCAGGGGGGCAGAGACCCAGTACTTC. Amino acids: CASSARGAETQYF.

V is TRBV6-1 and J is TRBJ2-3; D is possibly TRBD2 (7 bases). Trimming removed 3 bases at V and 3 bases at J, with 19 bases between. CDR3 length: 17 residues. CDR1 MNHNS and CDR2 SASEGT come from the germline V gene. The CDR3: CASSDLSSGGGTDTQYF. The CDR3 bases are TGTGCCAGCAGTGATTTGTCTAGCGGAGGGGGTACAGATACGCAGTATTTT.

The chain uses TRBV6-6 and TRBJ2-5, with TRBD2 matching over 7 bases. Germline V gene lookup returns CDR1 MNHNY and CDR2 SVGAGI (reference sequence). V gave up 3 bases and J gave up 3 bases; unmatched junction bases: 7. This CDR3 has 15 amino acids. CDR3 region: CASSYGRAVEETQYF. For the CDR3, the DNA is TGTGCCAGCAGTTATGGGAGGGCGGTGGAAGAGACCCAGTACTTC.

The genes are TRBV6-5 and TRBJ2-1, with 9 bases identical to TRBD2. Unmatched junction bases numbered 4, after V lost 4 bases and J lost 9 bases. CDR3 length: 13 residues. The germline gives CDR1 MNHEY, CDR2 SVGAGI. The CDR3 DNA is TGTGCCAGCAGTTTGACTAGCGGAATTGAGCAGTTCTTC. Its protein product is CASSLTSGIEQFF.

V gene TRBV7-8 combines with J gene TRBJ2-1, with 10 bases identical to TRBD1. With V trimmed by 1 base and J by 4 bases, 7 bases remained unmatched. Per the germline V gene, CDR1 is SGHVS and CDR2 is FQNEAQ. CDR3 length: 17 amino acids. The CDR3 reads CASSLVADRGFYNEQFF. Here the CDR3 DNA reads TGTGCCAGCAGCTTAGTGGCGGACAGGGGGTTTTACAATGAGCAGTTCTTC.

The CDR3 DNA reads TGTGCCAGCATAGAACTAGCGGGAGGGCCCCCCTACGAGCAGTACTTC. This translates into CASIELAGGPPYEQYF. This sequence joins TRBV13 and TRBJ2-7; 13 bases are shared with TRBD2. The CDR3 totals 16 residues. V was clipped by 7 bases and J by 2 bases; unmatched bases: 8. From germline, CDR1 is PRHDT and CDR2 FYEKMQ (reference sequence).

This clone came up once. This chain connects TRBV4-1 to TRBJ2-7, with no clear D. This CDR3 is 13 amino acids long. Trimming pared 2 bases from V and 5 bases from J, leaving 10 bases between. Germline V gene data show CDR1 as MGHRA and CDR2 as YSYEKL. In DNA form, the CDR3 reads TGCGCCAGCAGCCAACGCCCAGTGGACGAGCAGTACTTC. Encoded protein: CASSQRPVDEQYF.